Given below is one T cell receptor beta chain in context. The junction shows a germline mismatch at one end, possibly a read error. Assay: immunoSEQ multiplex PCR; the TCRdb copy retains only in-frame clones and omits some. The sample includes tens of thousands of clones, roughly 90% of them seen just once. This sample was included in a study of blood T cell repertoires in COVID-19. The CDR3 consists of 13 residues. CDR1 is LGHDT, CDR2 YNNKEL, per germline (reference sequence). The source is a human donor with active COVID-19. The donor label of this sample is uncertain. The gene calls are TRBV3-1 (or the pseudogene TRBV3-2) and TRBJ2-1, with 15 positions matching TRBD2. Sequenced material: peripheral blood. CDR3 nucleotide sequence: TGTGCCAGCAGCCAAGGGACTAGCGGGGGGGCGGTCTTC. It codes for CASSQGTSGGAVF.